These 24 T cell receptor beta chains share one sample of origin, sequenced in a study of blood T cell repertoires in COVID-19. TCRdb's copy holds only in-frame clones and misses some; the assay was immunoSEQ multiplex PCR. The top ten clones hold about 6.8% of a sample with approximately 390,000 clones, around 90% of them seen once. The material sequenced was peripheral blood. These receptors all stem from a man younger than 30 with active or convalescent COVID-19.

The V and J genes are TRBV20-1 and TRBJ1-2; D possibly corresponds to TRBD1 (6 bases). Germline V gene lookup returns CDR1 DFQATT and CDR2 SNEGSKA (reference sequence). The CDR3 consists of 10 residues. In DNA, the CDR3 is TGCAGCCCATGGGGGGGCGGCTACACCTTC. Encoded protein: CSPWGGGYTF.

V is TRBV28 and J is TRBJ1-4; 7 bases match TRBD1. Germline V lookup: CDR1 MDHEN, CDR2 SYDVKM. The CDR3 runs 15 residues. The V gene end was trimmed by 4 bases and the J gene end by 2 bases; junction bases not matched to a gene: 4. The CDR3 DNA follows: TGTGCCAGCAGTTCTCTGACAGGGACTAATGAAAAACTGTTTTTT. It yields the protein CASSSLTGTNEKLFF.

The chain recombines TRBV29-1 with TRBJ1-2, with D tentatively TRBD1 (6 bases). The CDR3 sequence is 14 residues long. CDR1 is SQVTM and CDR2 is ANQGSEA in the germline V gene. Trimming removed 2 bases at V and 5 bases at J, with 15 bases between. The CDR3 DNA reads as TGCAGCGTTGAAAATGTGGCAGGGGTGTATGGCTACACCTTC. Translating it yields CSVENVAGVYGYTF.

The chain combines TRBV6-5 with TRBJ1-1; D unclear. From germline, CDR1 is MNHEY and CDR2 SVGAGI. V was trimmed by 4 bases and J by 0 bases, leaving 12 bases between them. CDR3 length: 15 amino acids. The CDR3 region is CASSSISGMNTEAFF. The CDR3 nucleotides read TGTGCCAGCAGTTCCATTTCAGGTATGAACACTGAAGCTTTCTTT.

This sequence joins TRBV27 and TRBJ2-2; TRBD1 might be the D (8 bases). The CDR3 runs to 14 residues. Germline V gene sequence: CDR1 MNHEY, CDR2 SMNVEV (reference sequence). V shed 6 bases and J shed 13 bases, with 21 bases lying between them. CDR3 in DNA: TGTGCCAGCAGGGACAGGGCGGGAGATGGGTTGCTGTTTTTT. Amino acids: CASRDRAGDGLLFF.

This clone was detected only a few times. CDR3 amino acids: CASSNRLAHGPGELFF. The CDR3 nucleotides are TGTGCCAGTAGTAATCGACTAGCCCACGGACCCGGGGAGCTGTTTTTT. V and J are TRBV19 and TRBJ2-2; 7 bases are shared with TRBD2. The CDR3 runs to 16 residues. V trimming: 4 bases; J trimming: 6 bases; junction bases outside the gene matches: 11. Germline loops: CDR1 LNHDA, CDR2 SQIVND (reference sequence).

The chain links TRBV14 to TRBJ2-7; 11 bases are shared with TRBD1. Germline V gene sequence: CDR1 SGHDN, CDR2 FVKESK. V dropped 0 bases and J dropped 4; count of bases not matched to a gene: 2. This CDR3 region has 15 residues. This CDR3 is CASSQEGQGAYEQYF. Here the CDR3 DNA reads TGTGCCAGCAGCCAAGAAGGACAGGGGGCGTACGAGCAGTACTTC.

The rearrangement uses TRBV5-1 and TRBJ1-2; 7 positions agree with TRBD1. Germline V lookup: CDR1 SGHRS, CDR2 YFSETQ. The trim removed 0 bases at V and 3 bases at J, leaving 5 bases unmatched. The CDR3 sequence is 15 residues long. The CDR3 DNA follows: TGCGCCAGCAGCTTGGGGAACGACAGGGACTATGGCTACACCTTC. Amino acid sequence: CASSLGNDRDYGYTF.

CDR3 sequence (DNA): TGTGCCAGTTCCATGAACACTGAAGCTTTCTTT. Amino acids: CASSMNTEAFF. This chain connects TRBV19 to TRBJ1-1; the D is unclear. The germline CDR1 and CDR2 sequences are LNHDA and SQIVND (reference sequence). Deletions cut 8 bases from V and 0 bases from J, with 4 bases between. The CDR3 loop spans 11 amino acids.

The chain has TRBV10-3 and TRBJ2-3, with D possibly matching TRBD2 (6 bases). The length of the CDR3 is 15 residues. The germline V gene encodes CDR1 ENHRY and CDR2 SYGVKD. With 3 bases removed from V and 0 bases from J, the gap between germline ends came to 10 bases. CDR3 sequence reads: CAISDGGESTDTQYF. The CDR3 coding sequence is TGTGCCATCAGTGATGGCGGGGAAAGCACAGATACGCAGTATTTT.

This clone is a singleton in its sample. This chain uses TRBV12-5 with TRBJ1-5; the match to TRBD1 covers 8 bases. Trimming took 1 base from V and 6 from J; bases not matched to a gene: 8. The CDR3 has 16 residues. Germline-derived CDR1 and CDR2 are LGHNT and FRNRAP. Here the CDR3 reads CASGLGLGQGAQPQHF. The CDR3, as DNA: TGTGCTAGTGGTTTGGGTTTAGGACAGGGCGCTCAGCCCCAGCATTTT.

This clone was counted once. The chain has TRBV12-3 or TRBV12-4 and TRBJ1-1; no reliable D call. The V end was cut by 7 bases, the J end by 3 bases, with 12 bases between. This CDR3 region has 13 residues. CDR3 in DNA: TGTGCCAGCACCCGATATGAGGACACTGAAGCTTTCTTT. It encodes CASTRYEDTEAFF.

The chain has TRBV29-1 and TRBJ1-2; TRBD1 matches at 8 bases. The CDR3 runs 15 residues. Germline V gene sequence: CDR1 SQVTM, CDR2 ANQGSEA. The V and J ends lost 5 bases and 3 bases, in that order; junction bases with no gene match: 11. The CDR3 region has the DNA TGCAGCGTTCAAGGACAGGGAGCTCCCTACTATGGCTACACCTTC. The encoded protein is CSVQGQGAPYYGYTF. Variable domain in full (rest from reference TRBV29-1 and TRBJ1-2): SAVISQKPSRDICQRGTSLTIQCQVDSQVTMMFWYRQQPGQSLTLIATANQGSEATYESGFVIDKFPISRPNLTFSTLTVSNMSPEDSSIYLCSVQGQGAPYYGYTFGSGTRLTVV.

This clone occurred once. The chain joins TRBV5-6 to TRBJ1-2; 8 nucleotides align to TRBD1. This CDR3 spans 16 amino acids. Germline V gene data show CDR1 as SGHDT and CDR2 as YYEEEE. After removal of 2 bases from V and 1 base from J, the junction contained 7 bases not matched to a gene. CDR3 coding DNA: TGTGCCAGCAGCTTTGGGGACAGGATTTTTAACTATGGCTACACCTTC. Translation gives CASSFGDRIFNYGYTF.

The V call is TRBV6-6, the J call TRBJ2-5; 8 nucleotides line up with TRBD1. The J segment lost 5 bases and the V segment lost 7 bases, leaving 6 bases of the junction unmatched. This CDR3 region has 13 residues. Per the germline V gene, CDR1 is MNHNY and CDR2 is SVGAGI (reference sequence). In nucleotides, the CDR3 is TGTGCCAGCAAGGACAGGGTACGGGAGACCCAGTACTTC. Translating gives CASKDRVRETQYF.

The CDR3 coding sequence is TGCGCCAGCAGTAACGAGCGGCACACAGATACGCAGTATTTT. It translates to CASSNERHTDTQYF. This chain links TRBV5-1 with TRBJ2-3; D perhaps matches TRBD2 (5 bases). The CDR3 spans 14 residues. CDR1 is SGHRS and CDR2 is YFSETQ in the germline V gene. The V and J ends lost 5 bases and 2 bases respectively, with 12 bases between them. Together with reference TRBV5-1 and TRBJ2-3, the CDR3 gives the full variable domain: KAGVTQTPRYLIKTRGQQVTLSCSPISGHRSVSWYQQTPGQGLQFLFEYFSETQRNKGNFPGRFSGRQFSNSRSEMNVSTLELGDSALYLCASSNERHTDTQYFGPGTRLTVL.

As for this clone: Germline and junction disagree at one end, which may indicate a read error. The chain uses TRBV7-7 and TRBJ2-7; 8 positions agree with TRBD1. Per germline, CDR1 SSHAT and CDR2 FNYEAQ (reference sequence). This CDR3 spans 15 amino acids. CDR3 bases: TGTGCTAGCAGCCCCGGACAGGGAAGCTCCTACGAGCAGTACTTC. This encodes CASSPGQGSSYEQYF.

The chain is built from TRBV15 and TRBJ2-3; 13 bases fit TRBD2. CDR3 length: 17 amino acids. V trimming: 0 bases; J trimming: 4 bases; junction bases outside the gene matches: 4. Germline V lookup: CDR1 LNHNV, CDR2 YYDKDF (reference sequence). CDR3 sequence reads: CATSRETSGREADTQYF. In nucleotides, the CDR3 is TGTGCCACCAGCAGAGAAACTAGCGGGAGGGAGGCAGATACGCAGTATTTT.

The V gene is TRBV28, the J gene TRBJ1-4; 10 nucleotides align to TRBD1. The germline gives CDR1 MDHEN, CDR2 SYDVKM. After removal of 6 bases from V and 12 bases from J, the junction contained 13 bases not matched to a gene. This CDR3 contains 15 residues. The CDR3 region has the DNA TGTGCCAGCAGCCACGGGACAGGGGTTCCCGCGGAACTGTTTTTT. Protein product: CASSHGTGVPAELFF.

This chain joins TRBV21-1 and TRBJ1-3; whether TRBD1, the table's D call, matches the DNA was not checked. TRBV21-1 has pseudogene status. The CDR3 is 17 amino acids. The CDR3 DNA reads TGTGCCAGCAGCAAAGAGATCGGACACCTCTCTGGAAACACCATATATTTT. Protein sequence: CASSKEIGHLSGNTIYF.

This rearrangement joins TRBV28 to TRBJ1-4, with D possibly being TRBD1 (5 bases). The germline V gene encodes CDR1 MDHEN and CDR2 SYDVKM. V was clipped by 8 bases and J by 14 bases, with 24 bases between them. The CDR3 contains 14 residues. Here the CDR3 DNA reads TGTGCCAGCTGGCCGGGGGGGAAAGGGGAAGGTCTGTTTTTT. It is translated as CASWPGGKGEGLFF.

In its sample, this clone was seen once. The chain uses TRBV24-1 and TRBJ1-3; D is possibly TRBD1 (5 bases). The V and J ends lost 5 bases and 0 bases respectively, with 7 bases between them. CDR1 is KGHDR and CDR2 is SFDVKD in the germline V gene. The CDR3 covers 14 residues. CDR3 loop: CATSAGGSGNTIYF. The CDR3 DNA sequence: TGTGCCACCAGTGCCGGGGGCTCTGGAAACACCATATATTTT.

This clone occurred once. V usage is TRBV19 and J usage is TRBJ1-2; TRBD1 matches at 12 bases. The junction had 3 bases not matched to a gene; V was cut back by 8 bases and J by 2 bases. The CDR3 has 14 residues. CDR1 LNHDA and CDR2 SQIVND come from the germline V gene (reference sequence). The CDR3 DNA follows: TGTGCCAGTGGGGACAGGGGGCGGAACTATGGCTACACCTTC. Translation gives CASGDRGRNYGYTF. Complete variable domain (other parts from reference TRBV19 and TRBJ1-2): DGGITQSPKYLFRKEGQNVTLSCEQNLNHDAMYWYRQDPGQGLRLIYYSQIVNDFQKGDIAEGYSVSREKKESFPLTVTSAQKNPTAFYLCASGDRGRNYGYTFGSGTRLTVV.

The J gene is TRBJ2-7, the V gene TRBV5-1; D perhaps matches TRBD1 (5 bases). The CDR3 is 17 residues long. V was trimmed by 3 bases and J by 3 bases, leaving 22 bases between them. CDR1 SGHRS and CDR2 YFSETQ come from the germline V gene. The CDR3 DNA sequence: TGCGCCAGCAGCTGGGCCGGACAAGGGAAAAAAAACTACGAGCAGTACTTC. Its protein product is CASSWAGQGKKNYEQYF.